This T cell receptor (beta chain) was found in a study of blood T cell repertoires in COVID-19. On the study more broadly: COVID-19 samples from acute and convalescent phases originated in the United States, Italy and Spain. The analysed material was cDNA or gDNA that came from T cells, B-cell-depleted T cells, or PBMCs.

Germline V gene sequence: CDR1 LGHNT, CDR2 FRNRAP. The ends were cut back, 7 bases at V and 10 bases at J, with 17 bases in the middle. The CDR3 totals 14 residues. Per the study methods: Counts of nucleated cells, estimated from reference gene primer amplification, were obtained. This table comes from immunoSEQ multiplex PCR, and its TCRdb copy is limited to in-frame clones, with some not included. Clone size and the V and J calls come from that table; the DNA yielded D and trimming. The sample includes 53,000 or so clones, 77% of them seen just once. Sequenced input: peripheral blood. V and J are TRBV12-5 and TRBJ1-6; D is undetermined. The origin of this receptor is a man aged 70 or older with active or convalescent COVID-19. The CDR3 region has the DNA TGTGCTAGTGACGAGTCCCACCCTCGGTCACCCCTCCACTTT. Translated: CASDESHPRSPLHF.